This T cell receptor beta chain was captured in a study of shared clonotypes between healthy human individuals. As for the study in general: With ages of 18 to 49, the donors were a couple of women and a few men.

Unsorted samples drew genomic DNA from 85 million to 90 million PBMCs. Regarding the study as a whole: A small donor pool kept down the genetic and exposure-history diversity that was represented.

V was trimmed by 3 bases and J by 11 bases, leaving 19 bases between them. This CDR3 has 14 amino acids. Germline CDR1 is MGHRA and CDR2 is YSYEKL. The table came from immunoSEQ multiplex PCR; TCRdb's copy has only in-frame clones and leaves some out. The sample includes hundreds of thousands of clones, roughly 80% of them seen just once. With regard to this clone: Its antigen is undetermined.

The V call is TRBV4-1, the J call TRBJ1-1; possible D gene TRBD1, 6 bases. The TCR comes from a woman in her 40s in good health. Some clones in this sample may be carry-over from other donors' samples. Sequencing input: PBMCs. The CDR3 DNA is TGCGCCAGCAGCCACGAAGGGGGGCGAGGGTATGCTTTCTTT. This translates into CASSHEGGRGYAFF.